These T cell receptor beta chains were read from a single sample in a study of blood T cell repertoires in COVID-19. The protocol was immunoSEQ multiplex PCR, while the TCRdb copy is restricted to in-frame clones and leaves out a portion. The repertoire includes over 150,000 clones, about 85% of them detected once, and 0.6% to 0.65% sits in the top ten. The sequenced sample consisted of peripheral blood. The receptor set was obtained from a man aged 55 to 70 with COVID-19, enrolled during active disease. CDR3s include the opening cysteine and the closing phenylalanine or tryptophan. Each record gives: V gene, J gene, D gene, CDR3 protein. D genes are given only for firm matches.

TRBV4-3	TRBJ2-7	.	CASSQESGKAEQYF
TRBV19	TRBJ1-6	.	CASSIEGEENSPLHF
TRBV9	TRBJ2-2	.	CASSKQSGPGELFF
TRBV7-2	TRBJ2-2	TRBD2	CASSRGLAGALGPGELFF
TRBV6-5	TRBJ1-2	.	CASSLRTGTWGYTF
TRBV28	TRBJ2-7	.	CASTQSVTYEQYF
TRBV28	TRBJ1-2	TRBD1	CASSWGQGNYGYTF
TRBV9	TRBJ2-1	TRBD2	CASSVASGSSSYNEQFF
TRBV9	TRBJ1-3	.	CASSAEPRIITSGNTIYF
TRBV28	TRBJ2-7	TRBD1	CASSSKGQGRLYEQYF
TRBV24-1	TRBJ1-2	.	CATSDPRGNYGYTF
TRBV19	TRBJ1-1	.	CASSNQGLGTEAFF
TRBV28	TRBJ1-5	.	CASMLINQPQHF
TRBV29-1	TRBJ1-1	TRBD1	CSAWTGGGTEAFF
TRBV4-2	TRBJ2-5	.	CASSQELVKETQYF
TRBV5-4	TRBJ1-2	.	CASSLVDGYTF
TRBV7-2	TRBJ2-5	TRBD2	CASSLVGLAVGETQYF
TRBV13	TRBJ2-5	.	CASSNRGLQETQYF
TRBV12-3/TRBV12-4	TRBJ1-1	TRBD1	CASSLPQGAEAFF
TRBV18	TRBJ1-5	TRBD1	CASSERQGALIQPQHF
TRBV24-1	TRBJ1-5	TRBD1	CATSADRGEMYQPQHF
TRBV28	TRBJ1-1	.	CASSWETEAFF
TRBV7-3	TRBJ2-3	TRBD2	CASSSGLALDTQYF
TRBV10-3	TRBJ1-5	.	CAIRDTNQPQHF
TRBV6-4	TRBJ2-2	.	CASSREEGLNTGELFF
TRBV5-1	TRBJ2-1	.	CASSPEKGGPAHLQFF
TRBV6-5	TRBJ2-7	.	CASSRRRGTYEQYF
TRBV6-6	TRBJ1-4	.	CASSLTREGVEKLFF
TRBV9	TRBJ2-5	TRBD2	CASSVGSLAGGGVETQYF
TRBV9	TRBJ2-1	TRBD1	CASSVRTGEGQFF
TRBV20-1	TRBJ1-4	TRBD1	CSASLLRDRGPEKLFF
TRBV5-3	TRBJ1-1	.	CASLFGNRMNTEAFF
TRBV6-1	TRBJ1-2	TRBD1	CASSEVGTGAPVYGYTF
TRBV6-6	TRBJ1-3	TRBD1	CASSRQGSGNTIYF
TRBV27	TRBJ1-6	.	CASSFGRVQSSPLHF
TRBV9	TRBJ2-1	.	CASSLQGGGPRSGSYNEQFF
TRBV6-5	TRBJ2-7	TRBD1	CASSSGTGGSQYF